These 6 T cell receptor beta chains were all obtained from the same sample, sequenced in a study of a mutant IDH1 vaccine in newly diagnosed glioma. No antigens are known for them. Specified time point: week 11, during vaccination. With topical imiquimod, each dose of the vaccine consisted of 300 ug of mutant IDH1 20-mer peptide. Assay: immunoSEQ multiplex PCR; the TCRdb copy retains only in-frame clones and omits some. The sample has about 64,000 clones, around 85% seen once. Sequences were derived from PBMCs, sampled from a glioma patient whose treatment included an IDH1 peptide vaccine. The receptors come from a woman between 50 and 59 years old with glioma.

The chain has TRBV30 and TRBJ2-2, with D hard to call. Germline CDR1 reads GTSNPN; CDR2 reads SVGIG (reference sequence). V was clipped by 4 bases and J by 3 bases, with 15 bases between them. This CDR3 is 15 amino acids long. CDR3 sequence (DNA): TGTGCCTGGACTCCACCCCTCACAGACACCGGGGAGCTGTTTTTT. Translated, it gives CAWTPPLTDTGELFF.

The chain has TRBV5-6 and TRBJ2-5; 8 positions match TRBD1. Germline values: CDR1 SGHDT, CDR2 YYEEEE. This CDR3 is built from 13 residues. Unmatched junction bases numbered 0, after V lost 1 base and J lost 4 bases. This CDR3 is CASSLQGAETQYF. The CDR3 DNA follows: TGTGCCAGCAGCTTGCAGGGGGCAGAGACCCAGTACTTC.

The chain joins TRBV7-6 to TRBJ1-3; D might be TRBD1 (6 bases). CDR1 is SGHVS, CDR2 FNYEAQ, per germline. The CDR3 spans 16 residues. V was shortened by 2 bases and J by 0 bases, with 11 bases between the two germline ends. This CDR3 reads CASSLLGTYSGNTIYF. The DNA of the CDR3 is TGTGCCAGCAGCTTATTGGGGACATACTCTGGAAACACCATATATTTT.

V and J are TRBV7-2 and TRBJ1-5; 8 bases align to TRBD1. The V gene's germline CDR1 is SGHTA and CDR2 FQGNSA. J was trimmed by 5 bases and V by 6 bases; bases with no gene match: 3. This CDR3 region has 13 residues. The CDR3 sequence is CASSSDRDQPQHF. CDR3 nucleotides: TGTGCCAGCAGTTCGGACAGGGATCAGCCCCAGCATTTT. Supplemented by reference TRBV7-2 and TRBJ1-5, the full variable domain reads GAGVSQSPSNKVTEKGKDVELRCDPISGHTALYWYRQSLGQGLEFLIYFQGNSAPDKSGLPSDRFSAERTGGSVSTLTIQRTQQEDSAVYLCASSSDRDQPQHFGDGTRLSIL.

V usage is TRBV6-6 and J usage is TRBJ1-5; D gene uncertain. With 6 bases removed from V and 6 bases from J, the gap between germline ends came to 9 bases. The CDR3 has 12 residues. From germline, CDR1 is MNHNY and CDR2 SVGAGI (reference sequence). The CDR3 DNA is TGTGCCAGCAGAAAAGAGGGTCAGCCCCAGCATTTT. Translated: CASRKEGQPQHF.

The rearrangement links TRBV4-1 to TRBJ1-5; the D is unclear. Trimming pared 1 base from V and 5 bases from J, leaving 9 bases between. In germline, CDR1 is MGHRA, CDR2 YSYEKL. The CDR3 is 14 residues long. CDR3: CASSQGPVDQPQHF. The CDR3 DNA is TGCGCCAGCAGCCAAGGGCCAGTAGATCAGCCCCAGCATTTT.